A selection of T cell receptor beta chains follows, all from one sample in a study of blood T cell repertoires in COVID-19. Assay: immunoSEQ multiplex PCR; the TCRdb copy retains only in-frame clones and omits some. The data hold some 250,000 clones, with over 70% observed a single time. Sequencing was done on a sample of peripheral blood. The source is a woman at least 80 years old with acute or convalescent COVID-19. Each CDR3 is given with its conserved first and last residue. Clone size is stated in some rows and not others, as once, few, many or a class when expanded.

J gene	clone size	V gene	CDR3 protein
TRBJ1-3	-	TRBV12-5	CASGLVGYRGIPFPSGNTIYF
TRBJ1-1	once	TRBV15	CATSAHLSRGIYTEAFF
TRBJ1-5	-	TRBV25-1	CASSAWGGTGEPQHF
TRBJ2-1	-	TRBV2	CASSVLQGQRDNEQFF
TRBJ1-2	-	TRBV2	CASRQTGGLSGYTF
TRBJ1-2	-	TRBV7-2	CASSVNDRGGGYTF
TRBJ1-1	many	TRBV5-1	CASSLDIMNTEAFF
TRBJ2-3	few	TRBV10-3	CATGLAGGPGTDTQYF
TRBJ1-1	-	TRBV6-5	CASSPLGTPAAAFF
TRBJ2-7	-	TRBV2	CASTREGGLLPSSYEQYF
TRBJ1-4	-	TRBV7-9	CASSLGTGKEKLFF
TRBJ1-1	-	TRBV11-1	CASSWGTGPTEAFF
TRBJ1-3	-	TRBV2	CASSERQLSGNTIYF
TRBJ2-5	-	TRBV19	CASSSPGQGPGETQYF
TRBJ2-4	few	TRBV4-3	CASSQKQGVGIQYF
TRBJ2-7	-	TRBV5-1	CASSLGSGDSHEQYF
TRBJ2-7	few	TRBV4-1	CASSQEGLERERDEQYF
TRBJ2-6	-	TRBV5-1	CASSYEGVGVLTF
TRBJ2-1	once	TRBV11-2	CASSNRGASGTHEQFF
TRBJ2-2	-	TRBV5-4	CASSPTQVRGHGGELFF
TRBJ2-3	-	TRBV6-5	CASSDRDTGTDTQYF
TRBJ1-2	few	TRBV4-1	CASSQPGTVRDNYGYTF
TRBJ2-7	few	TRBV6-1	CASSDIKGEPYEQYF
TRBJ2-5	-	TRBV12-3/TRBV12-4	CASRRTSKETQYF
TRBJ2-2	-	TRBV5-1	CASGPPGQSTGELFF
TRBJ2-7	-	TRBV3-1/TRBV3-2	CASSFSGGASEQYF
TRBJ2-3	few	TRBV5-1	CASSPRTSGTGRDTQYF
TRBJ1-3	few	TRBV4-1	CASSRILGGQGDGNTIYF
TRBJ2-2	-	TRBV5-1	CASSTRNTGELFF
TRBJ2-5	-	TRBV7-2	CASSLAVGETQYF
TRBJ1-2	few	TRBV7-2	CASSLARGHYGYTF
TRBJ2-5	-	TRBV6-6	CASRRTSGRGETQYF
TRBJ1-1	-	TRBV10-3	CAISQGRNTEAFF
TRBJ1-1	once	TRBV30	CAWSVKQNTEAFF
TRBJ1-5	-	TRBV27	CASRPQGVGANQPQHF
TRBJ2-7	-	TRBV5-1	CASSLVVTSGGTNYEQYF